Each of the 27 T cell receptor beta chains below was sequenced from the same sample in a study of blood T cell repertoires in COVID-19. The protocol was immunoSEQ multiplex PCR, while the TCRdb copy is restricted to in-frame clones and leaves out a portion. Counted here are tens of thousands of clones, approximately 90% occurring once; the ten biggest clones make up about a tenth. The sample was peripheral blood. These receptors originate from a man in his fifties with active COVID-19.

CDR3 region: CASSLGGPPGEQYF. In DNA form, the CDR3 reads TGTGCCAGCAGCTTAGGGGGGCCGCCGGGGGAGCAGTACTTC. This sequence joins TRBV7-2 and TRBJ2-7, with D possibly being TRBD1 (6 bases). Looked up from germline, CDR1 is SGHTA and CDR2 is FQGNSA. V gave up 1 base and J gave up 7 bases, with 14 bases separating them. The CDR3 is made up of 14 amino acids.

The chain joins TRBV5-1 to TRBJ2-7, with D possibly being TRBD1 (6 bases). The V gene's germline CDR1 is SGHRS and CDR2 YFSETQ. This CDR3 is built from 11 residues. V lost 5 bases to trimming and J lost 6 bases, with 9 bases between them. This CDR3 is CASRGASEQYF. CDR3 sequence (DNA): TGCGCCAGCAGGGGGGCCTCCGAGCAGTACTTC.

The chain is built from TRBV18 and TRBJ2-5, with D perhaps matching TRBD1 (6 bases). Between the trimmed V and J ends, which lost 0 bases and 4 bases, there was a span of 9 bases. This CDR3 has 14 residues. In germline, CDR1 is KGHSH, CDR2 LQKENI. In DNA form, the CDR3 reads TGTGCCAGCTCACCACCGGGGGCGGGAGAGACCCAGTACTTC. As protein: CASSPPGAGETQYF.

The DNA for the CDR3 is TGTGCCAGTAGTGAGAGCGGGGGGGCCTACGAGCAGTACTTC. Protein: CASSESGGAYEQYF. The rearrangement links TRBV19 to TRBJ2-7; TRBD2 matches 10 bases. V shed 5 bases, J shed 2 bases, and the junction held 3 bases outside the gene matches. The CDR3 runs 14 residues. Per the germline V gene, CDR1 is LNHDA and CDR2 is SQIVND (reference sequence).

The DNA for the CDR3 is TGTGCCACCAGCAGAGACCGGTCCGGAAACACCATATATTTT. Translating gives CATSRDRSGNTIYF. This chain uses TRBV15 with TRBJ1-3; no clear D. Trimming removed 0 bases from V and 4 bases from J, with 7 bases in between. This CDR3 comprises 14 residues. CDR1 is LNHNV and CDR2 is YYDKDF in the germline V gene (reference sequence).

This clone was counted once. CDR3 DNA: TGTGCTAGTGGTTTGACAGGGGCCAAAAACATTCAGTACTTC. Its translation: CASGLTGAKNIQYF. The chain combines TRBV12-5 with TRBJ2-4, with TRBD1 as a possible D gene (6 bases). Trimming took off 2 bases at V and 1 base at J, with 6 bases between the two ends. CDR3 length equals 14 residues. Germline V lookup: CDR1 LGHNT, CDR2 FRNRAP. Full variable domain (missing parts from reference TRBV12-5 and TRBJ2-4): DARVTQTPRHKVTEMGQEVTMRCQPILGHNTVFWYRQTMMQGLELLAYFRNRAPLDDSGMPKDRFSAEMPDATLATLKIQPSEPRDSAVYFCASGLTGAKNIQYFGAGTRLSVL.

The chain joins TRBV6-6 to TRBJ2-7; possibly TRBD1 for D (6 bases). The CDR3 runs to 14 residues. V was trimmed by 2 bases and J by 3 bases, leaving 11 bases between them. CDR1 and CDR2 (germline): MNHNY, SVGAGI (reference sequence). The CDR3 loop reads CASSYDYRDYEQYF. DNA for the CDR3: TGTGCCAGCAGTTACGACTACAGGGACTACGAGCAGTACTTC.

The chain has TRBV5-4 and TRBJ2-3, with D maybe TRBD2 (5 bases). There are 13 residues in the CDR3. Trimming took 4 bases from V and 6 from J, leaving 12 bases between them. Germline CDR1 SGHNT, CDR2 YYREEE (reference sequence). This CDR3 reads CASSATLADTQYF. The CDR3 coding sequence is TGTGCCAGCAGCGCTACTCTAGCCGATACGCAGTATTTT.

The CDR3 region is CATSVRKSGYNEQFF. CDR3 bases: TGTGCCACCAGTGTGAGGAAATCAGGGTACAATGAGCAGTTCTTC. The rearrangement joins TRBV24-1 to TRBJ2-1; D may be TRBD1 (5 bases). Germline V gene lookup returns CDR1 KGHDR and CDR2 SFDVKD. Trimming pared 5 bases from V and 4 bases from J, leaving 14 bases between. This CDR3 contains 15 residues.

The CDR3 protein is CASSQRGNIQYF. CDR3 bases: TGTGCCAGCAGCCAACGAGGAAACATTCAGTACTTC. J is TRBJ2-4 and V is TRBV4-2; D not certain. In germline, CDR1 is LGHNA, CDR2 YNFKEQ. Between the trimmed V and J ends, which lost 2 bases and 6 bases, there was a span of 5 bases. The CDR3 covers 12 residues.

J is TRBJ2-5 and V is TRBV14; D gene unclear. This CDR3 spans 14 amino acids. CDR1 is SGHDN and CDR2 is FVKESK in the germline V gene. Trimming took off 0 bases at V and 1 base at J, with 6 bases between the two ends. DNA of the CDR3: TGTGCCAGCAGCCAAGATCGGGTCCAAGAGACCCAGTACTTC. It encodes CASSQDRVQETQYF.

The V call is TRBV3-1 (or the pseudogene TRBV3-2), the J call TRBJ2-1, with TRBD2 matching over 8 bases. This CDR3 has 16 residues. Germline V gene lookup returns CDR1 LGHDT and CDR2 YNNKEL (reference sequence). V was pared by 3 bases and J by 8 bases, with 12 bases of the junction left unmatched. Here the CDR3 reads CASSHKRTSFKDEQFF. DNA of the CDR3: TGTGCCAGCAGCCACAAGCGGACTAGCTTTAAAGATGAGCAGTTCTTC.

In its sample, this clone was seen once. The junction shows a germline mismatch at one end, possibly a read error. The V and J genes are TRBV7-7 and TRBJ2-1; TRBD2 matches 7 bases. CDR3 length: 15 residues. Germline CDR1 is SSHAT and CDR2 is FNYEAQ (reference sequence). Here the CDR3 DNA reads TGTGCTAGCAGCGCCGGACGGGGGGCCTACAATGAGCAGTTCTTC. This gives the protein CASSAGRGAYNEQFF.

The V gene is TRBV6-5, the J gene TRBJ2-1; weak D call: TRBD2 (5 bases). The CDR3 contains 12 residues. Germline loops: CDR1 MNHEY, CDR2 SVGAGI. Trimming removed 6 bases from V and 9 bases from J, with 12 bases in between. CDR3 amino acids: CASSRLYSEQFF. The CDR3, as DNA: TGTGCCAGCAGCAGACTATATAGTGAGCAGTTCTTC.

The DNA of the CDR3 is TGTGCCAGCAGCCGGGACTACCCCTACGAGCAGTACTTC. Translated, it gives CASSRDYPYEQYF. The V gene is TRBV7-2, the J gene TRBJ2-7; 7 bases align to TRBD2. V trimming: 5 bases; J trimming: 2 bases; junction bases outside the gene matches: 3. The CDR3 covers 13 residues. Germline V CDR1 and CDR2: SGHTA, FQGNSA.

The gene calls are TRBV7-9 and TRBJ2-5; 9 positions match TRBD2. J gave up 8 bases and V 1 base, and 8 bases lay outside the gene matches. This CDR3 contains 15 residues. The V gene's germline CDR1 is SEHNR and CDR2 FQNEAQ (reference sequence). CDR3 coding DNA: TGTGCCAGCAGCTTAGTACACCAGCGGGGGGTTACCCAGTACTTC. It is translated as CASSLVHQRGVTQYF.

The chain couples TRBV28 to TRBJ2-5; 11 positions match TRBD1. The length of the CDR3 is 16 residues. Unmatched junction bases numbered 8, after V lost 7 bases and J lost 1 base. Germline V gene lookup returns CDR1 MDHEN and CDR2 SYDVKM. The CDR3 protein is CASTQWGQGGQETQYF. As DNA, the CDR3 is TGTGCCAGCACCCAGTGGGGACAGGGGGGCCAAGAGACCCAGTACTTC.

The rearrangement joins TRBV6-2 or TRBV6-3 to TRBJ2-1; 8 nucleotides agree with TRBD2. The V segment lost 5 bases and the J segment 10 bases; nucleotides outside the gene matches: 13. Germline lookup yields CDR1 MNHEY and CDR2 SVGEGT. CDR3 size: 15 residues. The CDR3 region is CASSPGLGRGFEQFF. For the CDR3, the DNA is TGTGCCAGCAGTCCCGGTCTCGGGAGGGGTTTCGAGCAGTTCTTC.

This rearrangement joins TRBV30 to TRBJ1-4; D is undetermined. In germline, CDR1 is GTSNPN, CDR2 SVGIG (reference sequence). This CDR3 is built from 11 residues. Between the trimmed V and J ends, which lost 5 bases and 2 bases, there was a span of 3 bases. CDR3 DNA: TGTGCCTGGTATACTAATGAAAAACTGTTTTTT. Encoded protein: CAWYTNEKLFF.

The rearrangement links TRBV28 to TRBJ1-2; 8 bases agree with TRBD1. CDR3 length: 17 amino acids. After removal of 4 bases from V and 4 bases from J, the junction contained 14 bases not matched to a gene. Germline lookup yields CDR1 MDHEN and CDR2 SYDVKM. CDR3 DNA: TGTGCCAGCAGTTCACCCCGCCCGCGACAGGGGCGCTATGGCTACACCTTC. It encodes CASSSPRPRQGRYGYTF.

The V call is TRBV2, the J call TRBJ1-5; no firm D call. The V and J ends lost 6 bases and 0 bases respectively, with 15 bases between them. Germline loops: CDR1 SNHLY, CDR2 FYNNEI. The CDR3 has 16 residues. CDR3 coding DNA: TGTGCCAGCAGAACAAACAGACAATATAGCAATCAGCCCCAGCATTTT. Protein product: CASRTNRQYSNQPQHF.

The chain joins TRBV19 to TRBJ1-1; D ambiguous. CDR3 length equals 15 residues. Trimming pared 1 base from V and 3 bases from J, leaving 12 bases between. Germline V gives CDR1 LNHDA, CDR2 SQIVND (reference sequence). The DNA for the CDR3 is TGTGCCAGTAGTATAGTAGCCACCCGGGACACTGAAGCTTTCTTT. It encodes CASSIVATRDTEAFF.

V is TRBV5-6 and J is TRBJ1-1; D gene unclear. Per germline, CDR1 SGHDT and CDR2 YYEEEE. Trimming took 2 bases from V and 1 from J, leaving 12 bases between them. CDR3 size: 15 residues. Here the CDR3 reads CASSFLSRRNTEAFF. CDR3 in DNA: TGTGCCAGCAGCTTCTTGTCCCGGAGGAACACTGAAGCTTTCTTT.

The chain recombines TRBV28 with TRBJ2-1, with D perhaps TRBD1 (5 bases). Germline lookup yields CDR1 MDHEN and CDR2 SYDVKM. V lost 3 bases, J lost 1 base, and 7 bases lay in between. CDR3 size: 14 residues. CDR3 sequence reads: CASSFPGSYNEQFF. CDR3 bases: TGTGCCAGCAGTTTCCCAGGGTCCTACAATGAGCAGTTCTTC. Supplemented by reference TRBV28 and TRBJ2-1, the full variable domain reads DVKVTQSSRYLVKRTGEKVFLECVQDMDHENMFWYRQDPGLGLRLIYFSYDVKMKEKGDIPEGYSVSREKKERFSLILESASTNQTSMYLCASSFPGSYNEQFFGPGTRLTVL.

The genes are TRBV9 and TRBJ2-7, with TRBD1 matching 7 bases. This CDR3 contains 15 residues. Germline V gene data show CDR1 as SGDLS and CDR2 as YYNGEE. Trimming at V came to 2 bases and at J to 3 bases, leaving 8 bases not matched to a gene. The CDR3 is CASSVGDSLYYEQYF. CDR3 DNA sequence: TGTGCCAGCAGCGTGGGGGACAGCCTCTACTACGAGCAGTACTTC.

V and J are TRBV18 and TRBJ2-5, with D possibly being TRBD2 (5 bases). In germline, CDR1 is KGHSH, CDR2 LQKENI. The V end lost 2 bases, the J end lost 2 bases, and 9 bases lay between the germline ends. The length of the CDR3 is 14 residues. The CDR3 is CASSPNREQETQYF. The CDR3 region has the DNA TGTGCCAGCTCACCAAACCGGGAACAAGAGACCCAGTACTTC.

The chain couples TRBV11-3 to TRBJ2-1; 10 bases line up with TRBD2. Germline V gene sequence: CDR1 SGHNT, CDR2 YENEEA. J gave up 4 bases and V 5 bases, and 5 bases lay outside the gene matches. The CDR3 spans 15 residues. CDR3 protein: CASSLSGGRYNEQFF. Here the CDR3 DNA reads TGTGCCAGCAGCCTTAGCGGGGGGCGATACAATGAGCAGTTCTTC.